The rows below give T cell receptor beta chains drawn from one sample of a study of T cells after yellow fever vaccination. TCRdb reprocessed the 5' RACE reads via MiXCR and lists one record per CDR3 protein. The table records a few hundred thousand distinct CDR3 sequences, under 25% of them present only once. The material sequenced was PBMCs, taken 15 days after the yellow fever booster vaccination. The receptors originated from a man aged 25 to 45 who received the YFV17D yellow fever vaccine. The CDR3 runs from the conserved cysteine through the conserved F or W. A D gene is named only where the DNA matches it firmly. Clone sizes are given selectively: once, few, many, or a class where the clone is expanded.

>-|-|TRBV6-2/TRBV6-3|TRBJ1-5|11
TGTGCCACCTCCCGGGGACAGCCCCAGCATTTT
CATSRGQPQHF
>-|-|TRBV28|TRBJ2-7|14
TGTGCCAGCAGTTTTTTTGGGGGAACCTACGAGCAGTACTTC
CASSFFGGTYEQYF
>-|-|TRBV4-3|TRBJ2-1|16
TGCGCCAGCAGCCAAGATTGGGCAGGGCACTACAATGAGCAGTTCTTC
CASSQDWAGHYNEQFF
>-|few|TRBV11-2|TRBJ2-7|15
TGTGCCAGCAGCCGAGGGGCGGTCGGGCCCTACGAGCAGTACTTC
CASSRGAVGPYEQYF
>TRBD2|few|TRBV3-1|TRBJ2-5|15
TGTGCCAGCAGCCAAGACGGGAGGGCCAGGGAGACCCAGTACTTC
CASSQDGRARETQYF
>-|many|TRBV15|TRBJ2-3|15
TGTGCCACCAGCAGAGCAGGGGACAACACAGATACGCAGTATTTT
CATSRAGDNTDTQYF
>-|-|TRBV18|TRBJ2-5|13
TGTGCCAGCTCACCACGACAGGAGGAGACCCAGTACTTC
CASSPRQEETQYF
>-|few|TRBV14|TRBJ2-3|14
TGTGCCAGCAGCCAAGATTATAGCACAGATACGCAGTATTTT
CASSQDYSTDTQYF
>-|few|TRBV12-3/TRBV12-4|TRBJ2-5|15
TGTGCCAGCAGTTTTACCCATTCGGGGATGGAGACCCAGTACTTC
CASSFTHSGMETQYF
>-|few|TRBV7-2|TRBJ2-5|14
TGTGCCAGCAGCTCCTTGGACAGCCGCGAGACCCAGTACTTC
CASSSLDSRETQYF
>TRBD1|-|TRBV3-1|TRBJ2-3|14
TGTGCCAGCAGCCAGCGGGACAGGGGGACTACGCAGTATTTT
CASSQRDRGTTQYF
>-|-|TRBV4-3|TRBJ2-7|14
TGCGCCAGCAGCCAAGATGCAGGGCCGGGGGAGCAGTACTTC
CASSQDAGPGEQYF
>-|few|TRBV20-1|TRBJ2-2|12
TGCAGTGCTCGCTGGTCAGCCGGGGAGCTGTTTTTT
CSARWSAGELFF
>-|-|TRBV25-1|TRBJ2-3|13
TGTGCCAGCAGTGTGCGGGGCACAGATACGCAGTATTTT
CASSVRGTDTQYF
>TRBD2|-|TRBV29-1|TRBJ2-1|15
TGCAGCGTTCGAAGGGCGGGAGGCACCTACAATGAGCAGTTCTTC
CSVRRAGGTYNEQFF
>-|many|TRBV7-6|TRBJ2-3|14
TGTGCCAGCAGCTTAGCGGGAGTGGCAGATACGCAGTATTTT
CASSLAGVADTQYF
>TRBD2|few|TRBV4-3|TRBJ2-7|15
TGCGCCAGCAGCCCCGTAGCGGGAGGGAGGTACGAGCAGTACTTC
CASSPVAGGRYEQYF
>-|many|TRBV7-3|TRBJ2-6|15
TGTGCCAGCAGCTTTTACCCGTCTGGGGCCAACGTCCTGACTTTC
CASSFYPSGANVLTF
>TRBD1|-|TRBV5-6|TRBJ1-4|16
TGTGCCAGCAGCCCCCGGGGCGCAGGGGGCTTTGAAAAACTGTTTTTT
CASSPRGAGGFEKLFF
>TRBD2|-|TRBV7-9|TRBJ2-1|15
TGTGCCAGCAGCTTACTCGGGGAGGGCCGCAATGAGCAGTTCTTC
CASSLLGEGRNEQFF
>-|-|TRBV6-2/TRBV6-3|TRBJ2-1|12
TGTGCCAGCAGTTACGCCCGCGGTGGGCAGTTCTTC
CASSYARGGQFF
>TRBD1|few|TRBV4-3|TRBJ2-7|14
TGCGCCAGCAGCTCTCGGACAGGGACCTACGAGCAGTACTTC
CASSSRTGTYEQYF
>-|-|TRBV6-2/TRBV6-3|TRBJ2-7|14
TGTGCCAGCAGTTACACGAAGGAGGGGGTCGAGCAGTACTTC
CASSYTKEGVEQYF
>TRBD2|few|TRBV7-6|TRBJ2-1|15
TGTGCCAGCAGCATCCGCGGGGGCTCCTACAATGAGCAGTTCTTC
CASSIRGGSYNEQFF
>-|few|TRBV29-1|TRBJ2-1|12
TGCAGCGGCGGATACCTTGGGAATGAGCAGTTCTTC
CSGGYLGNEQFF
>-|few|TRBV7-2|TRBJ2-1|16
TGTGCCAGCATCCGGGCCGGGGGTGGCTCCTACAATGAGCAGTTCTTC
CASIRAGGGSYNEQFF
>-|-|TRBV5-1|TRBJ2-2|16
TGCGCCAGCAGTTTGGAATTCAGGGGAGGGACCGGGGAGCTGTTTTTT
CASSLEFRGGTGELFF
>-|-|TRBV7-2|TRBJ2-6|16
TGTGCCAGCAGCTCCCCCCTCCTAGGTGGGGCCAACGTCCTGACTTTC
CASSSPLLGGANVLTF
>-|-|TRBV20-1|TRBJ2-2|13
TGCAGTGCCCACCTCAGGGGTATCGGGGAGCTGTTTTTT
CSAHLRGIGELFF
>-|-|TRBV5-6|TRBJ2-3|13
TGTGCCAGCAGCAACCGGGCCTCTATTACGCAGTATTTT
CASSNRASITQYF
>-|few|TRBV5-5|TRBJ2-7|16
TGTGCCAGCAGCTTAGGTTCTGGGGCCGGTACCTACGAGCAGTACTTC
CASSLGSGAGTYEQYF
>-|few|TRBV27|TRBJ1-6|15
TGTGCCAGCAGTTTATCCGGGGGTGGCGGGTCACCCCTCCACTTT
CASSLSGGGGSPLHF
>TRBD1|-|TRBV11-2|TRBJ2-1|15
TGTGCCAGCAGCCTCCTACAGGGGCCCTACAATGAGCAGTTCTTC
CASSLLQGPYNEQFF
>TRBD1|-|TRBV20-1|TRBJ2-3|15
TGCAGTGCTTCCGGCGGGACAGGGTCCGCAGATACGCAGTATTTT
CSASGGTGSADTQYF
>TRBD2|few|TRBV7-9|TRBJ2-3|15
TGTGCCAGCAGCCAAGGACTAGCGAGCACAGATACGCAGTATTTT
CASSQGLASTDTQYF
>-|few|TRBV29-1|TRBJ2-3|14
TGCAGCGTTGAAGGTACCAGAAGCACAGATACGCAGTATTTT
CSVEGTRSTDTQYF
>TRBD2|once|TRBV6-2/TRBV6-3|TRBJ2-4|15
TGTGCCAGCTGGCGGGAGGCCGTGACCAAAAACGTTCAGTACTTC
CASWREAVTKNVQYF
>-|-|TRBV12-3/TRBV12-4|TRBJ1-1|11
TGTGCCAGCAGCTATCTTGCTGAAGCTTTCTTT
CASSYLAEAFF
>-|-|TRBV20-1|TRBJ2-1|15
TGCAGTGCTAGGGCCACTGGGCGGGATGGAAATGAGCAGTTCTTC
CSARATGRDGNEQFF
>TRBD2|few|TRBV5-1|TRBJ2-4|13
TGCGCCAGCAGCTCCACTAGCGGGAGTCCGGAGTACTTC
CASSSTSGSPEYF
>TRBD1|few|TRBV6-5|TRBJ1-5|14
TGTGCCAGCAGTTCGGTGACAGGGAATCAGCCCCAGCATTTT
CASSSVTGNQPQHF
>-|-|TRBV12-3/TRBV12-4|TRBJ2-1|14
TGTGCCAGCGTAGGGGGGAGAACGGTGGGTGAGCAGTTCTTC
CASVGGRTVGEQFF
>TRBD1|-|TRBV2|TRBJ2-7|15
TGTGCCAGCAGTGGGGGACAGCGTCCGACCTACGAGCAGTACTTC
CASSGGQRPTYEQYF
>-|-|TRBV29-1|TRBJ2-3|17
TGCAGCACCTCCCAATACGCGGGGGCTTTTAGCACAGATACGCAGTATTTT
CSTSQYAGAFSTDTQYF
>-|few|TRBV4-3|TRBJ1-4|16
TGCGCCAGCAGCCAAGATCGGTCGGGGAATAATGAAAAACTGTTTTTT
CASSQDRSGNNEKLFF
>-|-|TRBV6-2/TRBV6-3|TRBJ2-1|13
TGTGCCAGCAGTTCCAGGGTTATCGGTGAGCAGTTCTTC
CASSSRVIGEQFF
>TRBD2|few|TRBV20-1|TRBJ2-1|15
TGCAGTGCTAGTGGGGTAGCGGGAGGGGGCCATGAGCAGTTCTTC
CSASGVAGGGHEQFF
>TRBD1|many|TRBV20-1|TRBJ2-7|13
TGCAGTGCGGACAGGGAGTCCCGCGGAGAGCAGTACTTC
CSADRESRGEQYF
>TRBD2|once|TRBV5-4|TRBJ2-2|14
TGTGCCAGCAGCGTAGCGGGAGTCAACGGGGAGCTGTTTTTT
CASSVAGVNGELFF
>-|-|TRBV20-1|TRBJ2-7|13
TGCAGTGCATCATTGACGACCCCCTACGAGCAGTACTTC
CSASLTTPYEQYF
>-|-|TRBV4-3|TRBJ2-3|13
TGCGCCAGCAGCCAAGATAGTGGAGGTACGCAGTATTTT
CASSQDSGGTQYF